This section outlines one TCR beta chain sequence together with its context. This clone was found once. Its antigen is currently not known. No quality values exist for individual bases; no much larger clone is one base distant. Whole blood was collected in K2EDTA tubes by collaborating institutions according to the institutions' own protocols. For TCRbeta analysis, collaborators shipped samples as frozen whole blood, isolated PBMCs, or DNA extracted from either of those sample types. The sample comes from a study of blood T cell repertoires in COVID-19 (dated by TCRdb to the early 2020s). For context, the study as a whole: Samples covering the acute and convalescent phases of COVID-19 were provided by collaborators in the United States, Italy and Spain. The repertoires were released in a freely available public database meant as a resource for research on the immune response to SARS-CoV-2. The samples were drawn from two sources: the first 160 participants of the ongoing ImmuneRACE study, and 1,200 or so subjects contributed by 6 global collaborators. Subjects who had been exposed to COVID-19, were actively infected with it, or had recovered from it provided the deeply sampled blood TCRbeta repertoires that made up the dataset. The sample metadata nearly always contained a de-identified subject ID, COVID-19 status, age in years and sex. The prospective study material was composed of cDNA or gDNA derived from T cells, B-cell-depleted T cells, or PBMCs. Where available, HLA class I and class II types were obtained from metadata supplied by the sample provider rather than from assay-based typing. Paper-wide results and their limitations: The amount of clinical and demographic metadata varied by source and participant and was provided uncurated.

Sequences MGHRA (CDR1) and YSYEKL (CDR2) are obtained from the germline V gene. V is trimmed back by 4 bases and J by 7 bases, and the junction contains 24 bases that no gene match accounts for. The CDR3 starts with the cysteine, ends with the phenylalanine, and has 19 residues. Just the 57-base CDR3 DNA is kept, in frame starting at base 1. TCRbeta CDR3 regions were amplified from genomic DNA by means of the immunoSEQ Assay, a bias-controlled multiplex PCR. The original pipeline was this. Within the assay, amplification of reference gene primers was used to estimate how many nucleated cells each sample contained. To quantify the absolute abundance of each unique TCRbeta CDR3 rearrangement, sequence reads were collapsed and filtered. For each sample, productive Simpson clonality was calculated by taking the square root of Simpson's diversity index across productive rearrangements. Drawn from immuneACCESS, this table holds only the in-frame rearrangements with V and J called that TCRdb kept. Clones are partly lost; checked studies trace under half to an unresolved V gene and leave the rest unexplained. V, J and clone size reflect that table, while D and trimming were determined from the DNA. The sample has about 170,000 clones on record, more than 85% of them singletons. The ten largest clones take up 7% of the sample.

The sample taken for sequencing was peripheral blood. This chain joins TRBV4-1 to TRBJ2-7, and 8 junctional nucleotides match TRBD2. This clonotype was obtained from a woman over 75 in a cohort sampled during active or convalescent COVID-19. For the CDR3, the sequence is CASSPGGFQGTPFGGEQYF. The nucleotide sequence reads TGCGCCAGCAGCCCGGGAGGGTTTCAGGGGACGCCGTTTGGTGGTGAGCAGTACTTC.